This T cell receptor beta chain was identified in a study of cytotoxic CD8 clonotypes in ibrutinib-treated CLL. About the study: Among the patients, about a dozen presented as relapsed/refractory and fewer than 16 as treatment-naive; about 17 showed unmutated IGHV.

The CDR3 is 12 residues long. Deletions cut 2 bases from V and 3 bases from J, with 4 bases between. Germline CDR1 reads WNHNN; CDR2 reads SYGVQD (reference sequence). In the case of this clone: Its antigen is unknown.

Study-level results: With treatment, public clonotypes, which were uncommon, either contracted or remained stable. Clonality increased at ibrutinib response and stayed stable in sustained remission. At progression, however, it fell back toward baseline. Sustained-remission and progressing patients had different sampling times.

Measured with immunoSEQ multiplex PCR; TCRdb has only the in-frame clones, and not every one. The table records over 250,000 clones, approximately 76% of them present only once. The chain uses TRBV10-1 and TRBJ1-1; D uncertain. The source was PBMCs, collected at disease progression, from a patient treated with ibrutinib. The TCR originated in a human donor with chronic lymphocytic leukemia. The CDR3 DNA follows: TGCGCCAGCAGTGAGGTTCACACTGAAGCTTTCTTT. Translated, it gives CASSEVHTEAFF.